The rows below give T cell receptor beta chains drawn from one sample of a study of vaccination effects on CD4 cells after COVID-19. No antigen has been identified for these receptors. Assay used: immunoSEQ multiplex PCR; TCRdb lists only in-frame clones, some missing. The table lists around 60,000 clones, about three quarters of them singletons, with approximately 2.8% in the top ten. Sequenced here: CD4+ T cells from PBMCs cultured without peptide, sampled before COVID-19 vaccination. These receptor sequences come from a human donor who received a COVID-19 vaccine. CDR3s include the opening cysteine and the closing phenylalanine or tryptophan. Fields, in order: J gene, V gene, D gene, clone size, CDR3 protein, CDR3 DNA. The D gene is left open where the match is weak. Size values are once, few and many counts, or a class for expanded clones, and some rows have none.

j_call: TRBJ1-5; v_call: TRBV6-6; d_call: NA; clone_size: NA; cdr3_aa: CASSYSMVQPQHF; cdr3_nt: TGTGCCAGCAGTTACTCGATGGTTCAGCCCCAGCATTTT
j_call: TRBJ1-1; v_call: TRBV18; d_call: NA; clone_size: NA; cdr3_aa: CASSPGLNTEAFF; cdr3_nt: TGTGCCAGCTCACCAGGGTTGAACACTGAAGCTTTCTTT
j_call: TRBJ1-1; v_call: TRBV12-5; d_call: NA; clone_size: once; cdr3_aa: CASGLGQNTEAFF; cdr3_nt: TGTGCTAGTGGTTTGGGCCAGAACACTGAAGCTTTCTTT
j_call: TRBJ2-1; v_call: TRBV24-1; d_call: TRBD1; clone_size: NA; cdr3_aa: CATSDAPGQGAYNEQFF; cdr3_nt: TGTGCCACCAGTGATGCCCCGGGACAGGGGGCCTACAATGAGCAGTTCTTC
j_call: TRBJ2-3; v_call: TRBV7-2; d_call: NA; clone_size: NA; cdr3_aa: CASSSGHSTDTQYF; cdr3_nt: TGTGCCAGCAGCTCGGGACATTCCACAGATACGCAGTATTTT
j_call: TRBJ1-1; v_call: TRBV14; d_call: NA; clone_size: NA; cdr3_aa: CASSRPGMNTEAFF; cdr3_nt: TGTGCCAGCAGCCGTCCGGGGATGAACACTGAAGCTTTCTTT
j_call: TRBJ2-5; v_call: TRBV5-1; d_call: NA; clone_size: NA; cdr3_aa: CASSLTREQTQYF; cdr3_nt: TGCGCCAGCAGCTTGACTCGCGAACAGACCCAGTACTTC
j_call: TRBJ1-6; v_call: TRBV29-1; d_call: NA; clone_size: NA; cdr3_aa: CSASAGTENSPLHF; cdr3_nt: TGCAGCGCATCTGCCGGGACCGAGAATTCACCCCTCCACTTT
j_call: TRBJ2-5; v_call: TRBV10-3; d_call: NA; clone_size: NA; cdr3_aa: CAIRDGGATTQETQYF; cdr3_nt: TGTGCCATCAGGGACGGGGGAGCGACTACCCAAGAGACCCAGTACTTC
j_call: TRBJ1-5; v_call: TRBV19; d_call: NA; clone_size: few; cdr3_aa: CASTPSGDPPQHF; cdr3_nt: TGTGCCAGTACCCCATCGGGTGATCCGCCCCAGCATTTT
j_call: TRBJ2-5; v_call: TRBV5-1; d_call: TRBD1; clone_size: NA; cdr3_aa: CASSAPDRAQETQYF; cdr3_nt: TGCGCCAGCAGCGCCCCGGACAGGGCACAAGAGACCCAGTACTTC
j_call: TRBJ1-2; v_call: TRBV30; d_call: TRBD1; clone_size: NA; cdr3_aa: CAWSGTGDNYGYTF; cdr3_nt: TGTGCCTGGAGCGGGACAGGGGATAACTATGGCTACACCTTC
j_call: TRBJ2-3; v_call: TRBV7-3; d_call: TRBD1; clone_size: once; cdr3_aa: CASSSGTGLDTQYF; cdr3_nt: TGTGCCAGCAGCTCCGGGACAGGGTTGGATACGCAGTATTTT
j_call: TRBJ2-3; v_call: TRBV19; d_call: NA; clone_size: NA; cdr3_aa: CASSPGDTDTQYF; cdr3_nt: TGTGCCAGTAGTCCTGGGGACACAGATACGCAGTATTTT
j_call: TRBJ2-5; v_call: TRBV7-3; d_call: TRBD1; clone_size: NA; cdr3_aa: CASSLGQGETQYF; cdr3_nt: TGTGCCAGCAGCTTGGGACAGGGAGAGACCCAGTACTTC
j_call: TRBJ1-2; v_call: TRBV4-1; d_call: TRBD1; clone_size: NA; cdr3_aa: CASSTVDRGIGYGYTF; cdr3_nt: TGCGCCAGCAGTACAGTGGACAGGGGAATTGGCTATGGCTACACCTTC
j_call: TRBJ2-2; v_call: TRBV10-3; d_call: TRBD1; clone_size: NA; cdr3_aa: CAISVGQGSTGELFF; cdr3_nt: TGTGCCATCAGTGTGGGACAGGGTAGCACCGGGGAGCTGTTTTTT
j_call: TRBJ1-3; v_call: TRBV7-9; d_call: NA; clone_size: NA; cdr3_aa: CASSLIRDSGNTIYF; cdr3_nt: TGTGCCAGCAGCTTAATCAGGGACTCTGGAAACACCATATATTTT
j_call: TRBJ2-1; v_call: TRBV19; d_call: NA; clone_size: NA; cdr3_aa: CASTTGGNEQFF; cdr3_nt: TGTGCCAGTACCACTGGAGGGAATGAGCAGTTCTTC
j_call: TRBJ2-5; v_call: TRBV5-6; d_call: NA; clone_size: NA; cdr3_aa: CASSPRGQETQYF; cdr3_nt: TGTGCCAGCAGCCCCCGGGGGCAAGAGACCCAGTACTTC
j_call: TRBJ1-4; v_call: TRBV19; d_call: NA; clone_size: NA; cdr3_aa: CASSIGNPTNEKLFF; cdr3_nt: TGTGCCAGTAGTATCGGTAACCCAACTAATGAAAAACTGTTTTTT
j_call: TRBJ2-1; v_call: TRBV2; d_call: NA; clone_size: NA; cdr3_aa: CASRIPSAAHEQFF; cdr3_nt: TGTGCCAGCAGGATACCGTCGGCCGCCCATGAGCAGTTCTTC
j_call: TRBJ2-1; v_call: TRBV9; d_call: TRBD1; clone_size: NA; cdr3_aa: CASSVVTSGQYNEQFF; cdr3_nt: TGTGCCAGCAGCGTAGTAACTTCGGGACAGTACAATGAGCAGTTCTTC
j_call: TRBJ1-6; v_call: TRBV15; d_call: NA; clone_size: few; cdr3_aa: CATSRDRDENSPLHF; cdr3_nt: TGTGCCACCAGCAGAGATAGGGACGAAAATTCACCCCTCCACTTT
j_call: TRBJ1-2; v_call: TRBV4-3; d_call: NA; clone_size: NA; cdr3_aa: CASSQDGQNYGYTF; cdr3_nt: TGCGCCAGCAGCCAAGATGGCCAGAACTATGGCTACACCTTC
j_call: TRBJ1-2; v_call: TRBV9; d_call: NA; clone_size: NA; cdr3_aa: CASSVVPVADDYGYTF; cdr3_nt: TGTGCCAGCAGCGTAGTCCCAGTCGCTGATGACTATGGCTACACCTTC